This T cell receptor beta chain was retrieved from a study of Ad26.COV2.S vaccination and SARS-CoV-2 variants. Turning to the study itself: Enrolled in COV1001, the donor was in the Ad26.COV2.S trial arm, which received the vaccine.

The treatment here: around 19 received Ad26.COV2.S at low or high dose, single or two shots; 5 received placebo; per-sample allocation not given. Each sample was drawn 63 days after the first injection (of vaccine or placebo). TCRdb's copy holds only in-frame clones and misses some; the assay was immunoSEQ multiplex PCR. The table shows fewer than 400,000 clones, with approximately 86% occurring only once. The junction had 22 bases not matched to a gene; V was cut back by 2 bases and J by 2 bases. This CDR3 spans 20 amino acids. Germline assignment: CDR1 GTSNPN and CDR2 SVGIG (reference sequence). J is TRBJ2-3 and V is TRBV30; 7 positions agree with TRBD1. This receptor was identified in a person aged 18-65 years who received the Ad26.COV2.S COVID-19 vaccine or a placebo. Sample: peripheral blood, taken in a trial of Ad26.COV2.S vaccine versus placebo. The CDR3 spells CAWSLNPLDPGTDFTDTQYF. CDR3 in DNA: TGTGCCTGGAGTCTAAACCCGTTGGACCCCGGGACAGACTTCACAGATACGCAGTATTTT.